This TCR beta chain was recorded in a study of blood T cell repertoires in COVID-19. Study overall: The study drew acute and convalescent COVID-19 samples from the United States, Italy and Spain. PBMCs, B-cell-depleted T cells, or T cells were the source of the cDNA or gDNA that made up the material.

Recovered Cohort 3 donors showed two negative PCRs, clearance, or symptom resolution. Germline V gives CDR1 KGHSH, CDR2 LQKENI. The CDR3 covers 14 residues. V lost 5 bases to trimming and J lost 8 bases; unmatched junction nucleotides: 5. Original methodology: Amplification of reference gene primers was used by the study to estimate nucleated cell counts. Assay used: immunoSEQ multiplex PCR; TCRdb lists only in-frame clones, some missing. V, J and clone size were drawn from that table, and D and trimming were deduced from the DNA. The data show about 330,000 clones, roughly 87% seen once. J is TRBJ1-4 and V is TRBV18; 10 positions match TRBD1. Sequencing used PBMCs or T cells enriched from blood (not recorded which). The clonotype was recovered from a woman younger than 45 who had recovered from COVID-19. The CDR3 here is CASSSPGQGEKLFF. Written as DNA, the CDR3 is TGTGCCAGCTCATCTCCGGGACAGGGGGAAAAACTGTTTTTT.